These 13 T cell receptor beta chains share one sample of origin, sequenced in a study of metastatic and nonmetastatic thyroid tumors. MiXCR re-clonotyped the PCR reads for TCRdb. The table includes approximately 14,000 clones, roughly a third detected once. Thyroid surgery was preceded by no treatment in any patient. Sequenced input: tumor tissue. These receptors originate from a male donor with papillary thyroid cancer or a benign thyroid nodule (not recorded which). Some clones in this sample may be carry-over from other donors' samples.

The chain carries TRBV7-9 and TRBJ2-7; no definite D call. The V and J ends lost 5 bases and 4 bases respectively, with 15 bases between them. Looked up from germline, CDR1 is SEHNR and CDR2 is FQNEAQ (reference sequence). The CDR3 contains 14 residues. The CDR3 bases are TGTGCCAGCAGCCCCGGGTCCTTCCCGTACGAGCAGTACTTC. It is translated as CASSPGSFPYEQYF.

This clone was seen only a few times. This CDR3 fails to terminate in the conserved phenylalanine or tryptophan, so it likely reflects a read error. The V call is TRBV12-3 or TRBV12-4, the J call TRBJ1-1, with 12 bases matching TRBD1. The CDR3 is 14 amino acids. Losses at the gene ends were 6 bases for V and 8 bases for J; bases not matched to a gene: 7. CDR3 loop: CASSSGTGGAEAFS. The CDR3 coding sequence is TGTGCCAGCAGCTCCGGGACAGGGGGCGCCGAAGCTTTCTCT.

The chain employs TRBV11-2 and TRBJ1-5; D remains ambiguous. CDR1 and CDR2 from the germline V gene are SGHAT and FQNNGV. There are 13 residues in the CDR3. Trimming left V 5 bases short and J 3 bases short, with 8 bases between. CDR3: CASSPSLNQPQHF. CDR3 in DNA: TGTGCCAGCAGCCCGAGCCTCAATCAGCCCCAGCATTTT.

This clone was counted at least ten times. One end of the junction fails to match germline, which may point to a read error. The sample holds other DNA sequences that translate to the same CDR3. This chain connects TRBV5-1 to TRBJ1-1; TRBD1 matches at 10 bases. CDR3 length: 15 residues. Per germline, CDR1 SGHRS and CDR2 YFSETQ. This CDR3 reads CASSWTGTGDTEAFF. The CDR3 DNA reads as TGCGCCAGCAGCTGGACCGGGACAGGGGACACTGAAGCCTTCTTT. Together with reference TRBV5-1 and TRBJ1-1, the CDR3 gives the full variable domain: KAGVTQTPRYLIKTRGQQVTLSCSPISGHRSVSWYQQTPGQGLQFLFEYFSETQRNKGNFPGRFSGRQFSNSRSEMNVSTLELGDSALYLCASSWTGTGDTEAFFGQGTRLTVV.

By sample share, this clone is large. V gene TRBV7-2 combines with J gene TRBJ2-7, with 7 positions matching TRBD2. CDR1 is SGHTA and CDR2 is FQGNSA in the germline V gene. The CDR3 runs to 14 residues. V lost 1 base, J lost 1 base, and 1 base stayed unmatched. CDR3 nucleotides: TGTGCCAGCAGCTTAGGACTAGCTTCCTACGAGCAGTACTTC. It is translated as CASSLGLASYEQYF.

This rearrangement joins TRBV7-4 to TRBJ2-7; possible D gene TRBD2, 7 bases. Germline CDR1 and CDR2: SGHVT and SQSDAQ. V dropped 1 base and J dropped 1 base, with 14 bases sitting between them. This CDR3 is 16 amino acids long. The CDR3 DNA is TGTGCCAGCAGCTTAGGACCGGGGGGACAATCCTACGAGCAGTACTTC. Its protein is CASSLGPGGQSYEQYF.

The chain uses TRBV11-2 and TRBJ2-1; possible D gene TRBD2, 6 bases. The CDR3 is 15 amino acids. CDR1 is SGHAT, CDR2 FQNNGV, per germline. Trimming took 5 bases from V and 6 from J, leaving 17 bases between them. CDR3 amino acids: CASSQTGVLSNEQFF. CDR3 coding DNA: TGTGCCAGCAGCCAAACGGGAGTTTTGTCCAATGAGCAGTTCTTC.

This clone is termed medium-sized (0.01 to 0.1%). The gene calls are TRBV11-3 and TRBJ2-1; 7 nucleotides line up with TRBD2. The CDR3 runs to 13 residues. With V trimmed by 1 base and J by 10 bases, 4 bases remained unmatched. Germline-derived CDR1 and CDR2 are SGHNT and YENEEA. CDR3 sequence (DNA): TGTGCCAGCAGCTTAGCCAGGGAGGGCGAGCAGTTCTTC. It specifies CASSLAREGEQFF.

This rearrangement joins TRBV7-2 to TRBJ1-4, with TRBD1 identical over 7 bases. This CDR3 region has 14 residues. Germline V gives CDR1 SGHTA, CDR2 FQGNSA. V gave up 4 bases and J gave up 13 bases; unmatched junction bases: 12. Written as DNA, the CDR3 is TGTGCCAGCAGCTCCTACTTACAGGGGTCGGGACTGTTTTTT. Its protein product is CASSSYLQGSGLFF. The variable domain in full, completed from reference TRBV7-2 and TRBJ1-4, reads GAGVSQSPSNKVTEKGKDVELRCDPISGHTALYWYRQSLGQGLEFLIYFQGNSAPDKSGLPSDRFSAERTGGSVSTLTIQRTQQEDSAVYLCASSSYLQGSGLFFGSGTQLSVL.

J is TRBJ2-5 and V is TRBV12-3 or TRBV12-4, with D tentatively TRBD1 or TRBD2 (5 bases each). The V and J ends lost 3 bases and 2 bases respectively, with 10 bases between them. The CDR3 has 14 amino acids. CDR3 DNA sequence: TGTGCCAGCAGTTTTGGGGGAAGGCAAGAGACCCAGTACTTC. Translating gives CASSFGGRQETQYF.

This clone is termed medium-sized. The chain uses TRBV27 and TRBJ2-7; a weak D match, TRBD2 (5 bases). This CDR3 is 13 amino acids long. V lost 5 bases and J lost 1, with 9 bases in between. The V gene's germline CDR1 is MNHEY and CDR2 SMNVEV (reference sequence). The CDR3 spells CASSPRGSYEQYF. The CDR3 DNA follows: TGTGCCAGCAGTCCCCGGGGATCCTACGAGCAGTACTTC.

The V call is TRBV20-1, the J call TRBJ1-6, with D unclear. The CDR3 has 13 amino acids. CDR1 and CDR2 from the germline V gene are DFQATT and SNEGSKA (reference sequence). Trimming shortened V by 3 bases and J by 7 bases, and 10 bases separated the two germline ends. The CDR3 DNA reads TGCAGTGCTAGGGAGCTCCGGAATTCACCCCTCCACTTT. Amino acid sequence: CSARELRNSPLHF.

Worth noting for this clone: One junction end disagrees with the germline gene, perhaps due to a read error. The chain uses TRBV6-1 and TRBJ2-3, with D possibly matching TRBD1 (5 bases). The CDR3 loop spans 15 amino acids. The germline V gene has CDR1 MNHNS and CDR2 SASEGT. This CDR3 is CASSGRGCSTDTQYF. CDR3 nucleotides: TGTGCCAGCAGTGGTAGGGGCTGTAGCACGGATACGCAGTATTTT.